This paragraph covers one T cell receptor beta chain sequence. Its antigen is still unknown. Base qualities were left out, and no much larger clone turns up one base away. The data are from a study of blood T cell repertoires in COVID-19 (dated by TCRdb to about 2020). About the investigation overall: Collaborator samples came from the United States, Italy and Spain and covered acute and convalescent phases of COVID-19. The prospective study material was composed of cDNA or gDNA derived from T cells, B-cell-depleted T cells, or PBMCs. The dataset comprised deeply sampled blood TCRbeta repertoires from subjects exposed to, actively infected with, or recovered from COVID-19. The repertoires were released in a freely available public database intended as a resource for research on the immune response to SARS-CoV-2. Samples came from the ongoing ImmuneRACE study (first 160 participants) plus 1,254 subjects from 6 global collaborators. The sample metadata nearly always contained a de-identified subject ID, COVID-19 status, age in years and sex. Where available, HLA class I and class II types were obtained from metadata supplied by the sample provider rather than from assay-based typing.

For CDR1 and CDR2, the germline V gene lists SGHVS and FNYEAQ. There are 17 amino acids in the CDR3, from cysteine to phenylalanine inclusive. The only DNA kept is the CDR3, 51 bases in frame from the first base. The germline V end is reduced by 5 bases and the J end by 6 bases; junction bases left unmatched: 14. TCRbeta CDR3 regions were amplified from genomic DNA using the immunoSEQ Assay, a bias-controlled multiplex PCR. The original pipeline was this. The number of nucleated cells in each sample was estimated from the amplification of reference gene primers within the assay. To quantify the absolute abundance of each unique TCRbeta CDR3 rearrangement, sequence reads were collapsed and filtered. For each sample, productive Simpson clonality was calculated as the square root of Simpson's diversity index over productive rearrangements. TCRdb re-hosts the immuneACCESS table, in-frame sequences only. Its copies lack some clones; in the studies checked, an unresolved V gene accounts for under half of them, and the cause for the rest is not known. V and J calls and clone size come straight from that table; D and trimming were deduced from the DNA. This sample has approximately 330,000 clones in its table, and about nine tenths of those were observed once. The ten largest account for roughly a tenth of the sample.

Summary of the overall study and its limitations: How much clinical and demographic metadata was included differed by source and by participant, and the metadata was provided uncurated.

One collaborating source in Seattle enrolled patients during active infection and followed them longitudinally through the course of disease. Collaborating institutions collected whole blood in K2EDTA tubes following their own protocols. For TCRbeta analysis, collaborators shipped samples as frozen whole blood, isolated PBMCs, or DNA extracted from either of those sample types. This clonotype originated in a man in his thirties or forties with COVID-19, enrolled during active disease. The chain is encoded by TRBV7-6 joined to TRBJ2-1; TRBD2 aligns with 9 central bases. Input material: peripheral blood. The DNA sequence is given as TGTGCCAGCAGCCGGGGGGTAGCGGGAGTAATAGGCAATGAGCAGTTCTTC. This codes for CASSRGVAGVIGNEQFF.